Each of the 3 T cell receptor beta chains below was sequenced from the same sample in a study of technical replicates of blood from a handful of donors. Repertoires were generated with immunoSEQ multiplex PCR, while TCRdb's copy carries only in-frame clones and drops some. Among 55,000 to 75,000 clones, roughly 94% were seen once, and the ten largest hold less than 3.5%. What was sequenced was PBMCs. The receptor set was obtained from a human donor in good health. Some clones in this sample may be carry-over from other donors' samples.

V usage is TRBV7-8 and J usage is TRBJ2-3; maybe TRBD1 (5 bases). This CDR3 has 14 amino acids. From germline, CDR1 is SGHVS and CDR2 FQNEAQ. V lost 5 bases and J lost 4, with 13 bases in between. This chain's CDR3 is CASSLLGRADTQYF. The CDR3 nucleotides are TGTGCCAGCAGCCTCTTGGGGCGAGCAGATACGCAGTATTTT.

This sequence joins TRBV7-3 and TRBJ2-3; TRBD1 aligns across 7 bases. Germline assignment: CDR1 SGHTA and CDR2 FQGTGA. Trimming cost V 5 bases and J 2 bases; bases outside gene matches: 4. This CDR3 is 14 amino acids long. The CDR3 DNA is TGTGCCAGCAGCCTGACAGGGTACACAGATACGCAGTATTTT. Translated, it gives CASSLTGYTDTQYF.

This clone is labeled medium-sized (0.01 to 0.1%). The rearrangement joins TRBV16 to TRBJ2-5; 7 positions agree with TRBD1. Germline V lookup: CDR1 KGHSY, CDR2 FQNENV. There are 17 residues in the CDR3. The V and J ends lost 1 base and 5 bases, in that order; junction bases with no gene match: 13. The CDR3 coding sequence is TGTGCCAGCAGCCAATTTTCAGCACAGGGGCGCTCGGAGACCCAGTACTTC. Translating it yields CASSQFSAQGRSETQYF. The complete variable domain, with remaining parts taken from reference TRBV16 and TRBJ2-5, reads GEEVAQTPKHLVRGEGQKAKLYCAPIKGHSYVFWYQQVLKNEFKFLISFQNENVFDETGMPKERFSAKCLPNSPCSLEIQATKLEDSAVYFCASSQFSAQGRSETQYFGPGTRLLVL.